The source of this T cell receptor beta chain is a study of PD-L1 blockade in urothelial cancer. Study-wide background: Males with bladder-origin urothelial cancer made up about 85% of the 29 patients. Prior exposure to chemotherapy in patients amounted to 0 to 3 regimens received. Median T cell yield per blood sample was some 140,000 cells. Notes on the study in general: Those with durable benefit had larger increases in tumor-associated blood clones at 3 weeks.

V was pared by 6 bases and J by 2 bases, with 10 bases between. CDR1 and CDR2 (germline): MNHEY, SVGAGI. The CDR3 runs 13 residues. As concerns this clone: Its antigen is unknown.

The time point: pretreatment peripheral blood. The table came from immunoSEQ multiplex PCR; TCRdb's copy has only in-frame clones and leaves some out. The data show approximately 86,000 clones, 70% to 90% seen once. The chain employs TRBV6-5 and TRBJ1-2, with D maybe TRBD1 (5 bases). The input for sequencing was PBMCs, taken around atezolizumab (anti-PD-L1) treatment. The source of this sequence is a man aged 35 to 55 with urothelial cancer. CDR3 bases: TGTGCCAGCAGCCCTCGGGGGAACTATGGCTACACCTTC. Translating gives CASSPRGNYGYTF.